These T cell receptor beta chains were read from a single sample in a study of regulatory T cells in long-lasting Graves disease. TCRdb re-analysed the multiplex PCR reads in MiXCR, keeping a single row per CDR3 protein. The repertoire holds approximately 350,000 distinct CDR3 sequences, under 20% seen once, with 20% to 25% in the top ten. These records were also assigned to another study, of T cells in Graves' hyperthyroidism and ophthalmopathy.

Sequenced material: peripheral blood mononuclear cells (PBMCs), taken at new diagnosis, from a patient treated with antithyroid drugs. The receptors were gathered from a woman younger than 35 with Graves disease. Each CDR3 is given with its conserved first and last residue. D genes are given only for firm matches. Clone sizes are given selectively: once, few, many, or a class where the clone is expanded.

- TRBJ1-3 many TRBV30 15 TGTGCCTGGAGTGTGTTTCAAAATCCTGGAAACACCATATATTTT CAWSVFQNPGNTIYF
TRBD2 TRBJ2-3 - TRBV12-3/TRBV12-4 17 TGTGCCAGCAGTTTGACTAGCGGGGGGGCCCCCACAGATACGCAGTATTTT CASSLTSGGAPTDTQYF
- TRBJ2-1 many TRBV18 15 TGTGCCAGCTCACCACCTGGGACAAGACTCAATGAGCAGTTCTTC CASSPPGTRLNEQFF
TRBD2 TRBJ2-1 - TRBV28 19 TGTGCCAGCAGTTTTGGGGGCCATGGGACTAGCGGATTCTACAATGAGCAGTTCTTC CASSFGGHGTSGFYNEQFF
TRBD2 TRBJ2-1 few TRBV7-3 15 TGTGCCAGCAGCTTGACTAGCGGGGGAGGGAATGAGCAGTTCTTC CASSLTSGGGNEQFF
- TRBJ2-5 many TRBV5-6 14 TGTGCCAGCACCCACCCGACAGGACAAGAGACCCAGTACTTC CASTHPTGQETQYF
- TRBJ2-3 many TRBV24-1 14 TGTGCCACCAGTGACCGACAGGGCACAGATACGCAGTATTTT CATSDRQGTDTQYF
- TRBJ2-1 - TRBV6-1 12 TGTGCCAGCAGTGGGGGCCGTAATGAGCAGTTCTTC CASSGGRNEQFF
- TRBJ1-1 many TRBV19 14 TGTGCCAGTAGTATACAGGGAGGTAACACTGAAGCTTTCTTT CASSIQGGNTEAFF
- TRBJ2-1 few TRBV24-1 14 TGTGCCACCAGTGATTTGAACAGGGCCGGGGAGCAGTTCTTC CATSDLNRAGEQFF
- TRBJ2-3 many TRBV5-6 14 TGTGCCAGCAGCTTATCTGGGCGGGAAGATACGCAGTATTTT CASSLSGREDTQYF
TRBD1 TRBJ2-7 many TRBV20-1 15 TGCAGTGCCGAGTCGGAGACAGGGAGCTCCTACGAGCAGTACTTC CSAESETGSSYEQYF
- TRBJ2-7 many TRBV5-1 18 TGCGCCAGCAGCTTGGCCGGTTCGGGCAGGGCGAGGTCCTACGAGCAGTACTTC CASSLAGSGRARSYEQYF
TRBD2 TRBJ2-2 many TRBV5-1 15 TGCGCCAGCAGCGTTTCTAGCGGGGGCACCGGGGAGCTGTTTTTT CASSVSSGGTGELFF
- TRBJ1-1 - TRBV9 14 TGTGCCAGCAGCGGGACGGATCGGAACACTGAAGCTTTCTTT CASSGTDRNTEAFF
TRBD2 TRBJ2-7 many TRBV28 14 TGTGCCAGCAGCCCACCCGGACTAGTTTCCGAGCAGTACTTC CASSPPGLVSEQYF
- TRBJ1-2 few TRBV27 14 TGTGCCAGCAGGTCGGGACCAGCTAACTATGGCTACACCTTC CASRSGPANYGYTF
TRBD1 TRBJ2-1 many TRBV11-2 14 TGTGCCAGCAGCTTGCAGGGGGCGAAGGGTGAGCAGTTCTTC CASSLQGAKGEQFF
- TRBJ2-7 many TRBV20-1 15 TGCAGTGCTCCTGGTGCGGCGGGGTTCTCCTACGAGCAGTACTTC CSAPGAAGFSYEQYF
TRBD1 TRBJ1-6 many TRBV28 15 TGTGCCAGCAGGGCGCCGGGACAGGGGAATTCACCCCTCCACTTT CASRAPGQGNSPLHF
TRBD1 TRBJ2-2 many TRBV12-3/TRBV12-4 15 TGTGCCAGCAGTCCGGCCGACAGGGGAACCGGGGAGCTGTTTTTT CASSPADRGTGELFF
- TRBJ2-2 many TRBV18 15 TGTGCCAGCTCACCACCTAGGACCACCGTCCGGGAGCTGTTTTTT CASSPPRTTVRELFF
- TRBJ1-5 many TRBV3-1 15 TGTGCCAGCAGCTTCGGTAACGAGGGCAATCAGCCCCAGCATTTT CASSFGNEGNQPQHF